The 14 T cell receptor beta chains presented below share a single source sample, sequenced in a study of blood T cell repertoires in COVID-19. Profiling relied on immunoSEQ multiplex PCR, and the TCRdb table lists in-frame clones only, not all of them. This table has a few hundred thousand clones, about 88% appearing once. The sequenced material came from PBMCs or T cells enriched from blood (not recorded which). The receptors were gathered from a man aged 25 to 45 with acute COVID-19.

CDR3 in DNA: TGTGCCAGCAGTTCCGACAGGGTGGACGAGCAGTTCGTC. Translation: CASSSDRVDEQFV. V usage is TRBV6-1 and J usage is TRBJ2-7; 7 nucleotides align to TRBD1. Germline CDR1 MNHNS, CDR2 SASEGT. This CDR3 is built from 13 residues.

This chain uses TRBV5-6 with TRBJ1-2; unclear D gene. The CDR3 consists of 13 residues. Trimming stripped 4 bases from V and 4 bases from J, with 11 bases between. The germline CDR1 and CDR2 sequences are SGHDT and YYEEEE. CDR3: CASSIGPSYGYTF. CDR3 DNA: TGTGCCAGCAGCATCGGTCCTTCCTATGGCTACACCTTC.

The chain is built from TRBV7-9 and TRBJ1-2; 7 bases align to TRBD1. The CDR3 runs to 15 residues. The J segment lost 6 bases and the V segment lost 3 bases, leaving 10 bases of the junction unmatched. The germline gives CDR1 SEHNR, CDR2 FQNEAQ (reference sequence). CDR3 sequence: CASSFLEQGPHGYTF. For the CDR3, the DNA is TGTGCCAGCAGCTTCCTCGAACAGGGGCCTCATGGCTACACCTTC.

The CDR3 protein is CASSVAAGLGAGELFF. CDR3 coding DNA: TGTGCCAGCAGCGTAGCTGCGGGATTGGGGGCCGGGGAGCTGTTTTTT. This sequence joins TRBV9 and TRBJ2-2; TRBD2 is a possible D gene (6 bases). The CDR3 is made up of 16 amino acids. Between the trimmed V and J ends, which lost 0 bases and 6 bases, there was a span of 15 bases. Germline CDR1 SGDLS, CDR2 YYNGEE.

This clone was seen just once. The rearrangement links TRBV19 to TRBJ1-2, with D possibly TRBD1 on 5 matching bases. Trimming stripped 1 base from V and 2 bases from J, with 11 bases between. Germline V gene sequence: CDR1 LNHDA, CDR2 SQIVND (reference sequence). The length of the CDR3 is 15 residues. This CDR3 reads CASSIGQLYNYGYTF. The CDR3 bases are TGTGCCAGTAGTATAGGACAGCTTTACAACTATGGCTACACCTTC.

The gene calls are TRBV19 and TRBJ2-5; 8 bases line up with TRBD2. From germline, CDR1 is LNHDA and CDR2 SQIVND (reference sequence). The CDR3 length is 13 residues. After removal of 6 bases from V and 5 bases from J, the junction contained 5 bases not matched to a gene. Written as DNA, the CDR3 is TGTGCCAGTAGCACCGGGACTAGGGAGACCCAGTACTTC. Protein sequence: CASSTGTRETQYF.

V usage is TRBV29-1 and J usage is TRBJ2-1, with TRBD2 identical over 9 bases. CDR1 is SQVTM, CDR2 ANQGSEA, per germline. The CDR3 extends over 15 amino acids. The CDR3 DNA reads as TGCAGTGCGACTTCTGCGGGGGGGCTTGTAAATGAGCAGTTCTTC. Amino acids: CSATSAGGLVNEQFF.

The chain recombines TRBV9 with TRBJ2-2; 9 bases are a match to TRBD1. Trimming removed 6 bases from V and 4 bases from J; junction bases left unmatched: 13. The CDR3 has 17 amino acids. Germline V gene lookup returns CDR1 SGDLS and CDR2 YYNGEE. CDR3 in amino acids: CASTGSGTGPLTGELFF. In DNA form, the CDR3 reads TGTGCCAGCACCGGATCCGGGACAGGGCCTCTCACCGGGGAGCTGTTTTTT. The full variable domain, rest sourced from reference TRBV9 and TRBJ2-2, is DSGVTQTPKHLITATGQRVTLRCSPRSGDLSVYWYQQSLDQGLQFLIQYYNGEERAKGNILERFSAQQFPDLHSELNLSSLELGDSALYFCASTGSGTGPLTGELFFGEGSRLTVL.

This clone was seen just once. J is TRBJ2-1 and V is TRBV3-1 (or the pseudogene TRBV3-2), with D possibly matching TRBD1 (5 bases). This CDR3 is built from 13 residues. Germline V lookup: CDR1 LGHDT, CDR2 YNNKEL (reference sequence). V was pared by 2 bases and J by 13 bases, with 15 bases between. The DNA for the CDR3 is TGTGCCAGCAGCCAACTCTTAGGGGATCTCCAGTTCTTC. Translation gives CASSQLLGDLQFF.

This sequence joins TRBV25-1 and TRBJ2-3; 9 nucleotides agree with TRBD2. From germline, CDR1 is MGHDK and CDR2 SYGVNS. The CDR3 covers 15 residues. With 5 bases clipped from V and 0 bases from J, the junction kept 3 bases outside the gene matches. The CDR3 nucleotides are TGTGCCAGCAGTTTCCTAGCGGGGAGCACAGATACGCAGTATTTT. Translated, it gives CASSFLAGSTDTQYF.

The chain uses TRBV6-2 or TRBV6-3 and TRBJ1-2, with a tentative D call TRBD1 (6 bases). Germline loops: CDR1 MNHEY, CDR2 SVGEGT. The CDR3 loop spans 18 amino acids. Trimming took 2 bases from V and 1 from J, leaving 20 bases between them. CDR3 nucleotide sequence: TGTGCCAGCAGTTACCCGACGGGACAAAAAACCTTTAACTATGGCTACACCTTC. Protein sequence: CASSYPTGQKTFNYGYTF.

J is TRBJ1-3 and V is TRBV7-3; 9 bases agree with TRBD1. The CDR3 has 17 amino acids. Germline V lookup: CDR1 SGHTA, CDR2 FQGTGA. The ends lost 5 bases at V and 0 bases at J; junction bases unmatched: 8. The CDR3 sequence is CASSITGTGSSGNTIYF. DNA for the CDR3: TGTGCCAGCAGCATCACCGGGACAGGGAGCTCTGGAAACACCATATATTTT.

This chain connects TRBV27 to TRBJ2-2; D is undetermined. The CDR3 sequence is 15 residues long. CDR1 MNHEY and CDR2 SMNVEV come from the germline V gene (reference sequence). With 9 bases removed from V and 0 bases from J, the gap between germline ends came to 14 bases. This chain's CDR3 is CARVGSRPNTGELFF. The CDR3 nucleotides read TGTGCCAGGGTGGGTTCCAGGCCGAACACCGGGGAGCTGTTTTTT.

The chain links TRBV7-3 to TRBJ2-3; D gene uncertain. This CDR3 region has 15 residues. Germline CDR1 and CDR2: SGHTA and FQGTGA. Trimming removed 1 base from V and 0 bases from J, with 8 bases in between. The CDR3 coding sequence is TGTGCCAGCAGCTTAAGTTCCACTAGCACAGATACGCAGTATTTT. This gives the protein CASSLSSTSTDTQYF.